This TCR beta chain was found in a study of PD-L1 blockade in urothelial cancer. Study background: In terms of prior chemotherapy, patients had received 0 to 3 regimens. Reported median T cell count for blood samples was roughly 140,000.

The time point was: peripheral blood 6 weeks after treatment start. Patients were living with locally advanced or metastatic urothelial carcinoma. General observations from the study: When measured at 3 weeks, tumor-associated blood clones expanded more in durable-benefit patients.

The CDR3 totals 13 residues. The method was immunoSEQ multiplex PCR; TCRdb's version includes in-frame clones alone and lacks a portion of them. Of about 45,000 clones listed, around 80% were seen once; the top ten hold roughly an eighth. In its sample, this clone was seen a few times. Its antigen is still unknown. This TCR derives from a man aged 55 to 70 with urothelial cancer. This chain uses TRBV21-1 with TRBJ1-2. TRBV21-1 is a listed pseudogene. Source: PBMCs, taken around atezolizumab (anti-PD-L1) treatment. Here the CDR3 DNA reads TGTGCCAGCAGCCCTAGAGGGTTCTATGGCTACACCTTC. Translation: CASSPRGFYGYTF.